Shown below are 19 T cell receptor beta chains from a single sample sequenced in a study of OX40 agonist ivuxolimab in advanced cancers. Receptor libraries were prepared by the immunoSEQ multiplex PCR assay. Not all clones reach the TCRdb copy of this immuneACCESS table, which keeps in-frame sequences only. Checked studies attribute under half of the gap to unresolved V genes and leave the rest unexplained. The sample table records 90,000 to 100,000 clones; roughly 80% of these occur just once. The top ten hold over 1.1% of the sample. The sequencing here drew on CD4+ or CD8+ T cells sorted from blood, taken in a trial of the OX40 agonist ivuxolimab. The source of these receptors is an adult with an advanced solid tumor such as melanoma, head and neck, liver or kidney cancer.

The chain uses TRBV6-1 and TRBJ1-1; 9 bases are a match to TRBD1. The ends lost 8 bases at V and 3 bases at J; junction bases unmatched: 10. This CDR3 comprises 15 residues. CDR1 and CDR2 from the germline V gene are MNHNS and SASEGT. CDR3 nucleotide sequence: TGTGCCAGCTCCTTAGGACAGGGGTTCGACACTGAAGCTTTCTTT. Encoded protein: CASSLGQGFDTEAFF.

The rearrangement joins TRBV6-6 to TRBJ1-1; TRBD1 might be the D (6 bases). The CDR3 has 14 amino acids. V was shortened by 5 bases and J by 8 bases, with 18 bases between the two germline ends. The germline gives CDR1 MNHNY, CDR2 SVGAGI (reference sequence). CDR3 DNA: TGTGCCAGCAGTGGCAGGGGCGGCTTTAGGGAAGCTTTCTTT. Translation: CASSGRGGFREAFF.

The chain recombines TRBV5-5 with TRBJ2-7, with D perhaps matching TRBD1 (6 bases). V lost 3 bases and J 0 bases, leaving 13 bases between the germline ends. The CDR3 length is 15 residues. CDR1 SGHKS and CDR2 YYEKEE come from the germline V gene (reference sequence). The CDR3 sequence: CASSSTGRNSYEQYF. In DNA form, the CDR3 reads TGTGCCAGCAGCTCGACAGGTCGAAACTCCTACGAGCAGTACTTC.

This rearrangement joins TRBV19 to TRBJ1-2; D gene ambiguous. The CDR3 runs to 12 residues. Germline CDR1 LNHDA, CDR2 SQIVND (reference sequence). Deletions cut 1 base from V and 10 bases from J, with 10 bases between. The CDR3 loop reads CASSIAHGPYTF. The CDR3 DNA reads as TGTGCCAGTAGTATAGCGCACGGCCCCTACACCTTC.

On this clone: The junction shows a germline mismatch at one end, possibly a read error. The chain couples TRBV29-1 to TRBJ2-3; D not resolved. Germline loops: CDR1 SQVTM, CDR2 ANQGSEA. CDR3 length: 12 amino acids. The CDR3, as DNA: TGCAGCGTGGAAGGAACCACAGATACGCAGTATTTT. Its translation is CSVEGTTDTQYF.

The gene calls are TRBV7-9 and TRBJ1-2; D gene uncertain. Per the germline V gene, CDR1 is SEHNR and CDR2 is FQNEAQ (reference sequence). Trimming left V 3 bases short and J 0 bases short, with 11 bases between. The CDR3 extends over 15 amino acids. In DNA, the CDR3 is TGTGCCAGCAGCTTCTTTCCGGGTACTAACTATGGCTACACCTTC. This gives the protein CASSFFPGTNYGYTF. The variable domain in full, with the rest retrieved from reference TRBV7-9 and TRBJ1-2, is DTGVSQNPRHKITKRGQNVTFRCDPISEHNRLYWYRQTLGQGPEFLTYFQNEAQLEKSRLLSDRFSAERPKGSFSTLEIQRTEQGDSAMYLCASSFFPGTNYGYTFGSGTRLTVV.

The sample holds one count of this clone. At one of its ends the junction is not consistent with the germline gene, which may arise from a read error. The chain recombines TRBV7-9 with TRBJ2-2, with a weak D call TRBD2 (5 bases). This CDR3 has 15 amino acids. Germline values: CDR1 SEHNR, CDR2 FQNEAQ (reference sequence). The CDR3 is CASSLARGEAGELSF. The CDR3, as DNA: TGTGCCAGCAGCTTAGCCCGGGGAGAAGCCGGGGAGCTGTCTTTT.

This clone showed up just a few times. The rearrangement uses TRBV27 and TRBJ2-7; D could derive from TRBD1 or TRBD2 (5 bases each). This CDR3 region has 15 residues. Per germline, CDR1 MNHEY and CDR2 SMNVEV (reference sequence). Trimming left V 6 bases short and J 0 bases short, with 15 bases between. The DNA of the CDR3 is TGTGCCAGCAGCCCCGCCGGGGCCAGCTCCTACGAGCAGTACTTC. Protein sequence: CASSPAGASSYEQYF.

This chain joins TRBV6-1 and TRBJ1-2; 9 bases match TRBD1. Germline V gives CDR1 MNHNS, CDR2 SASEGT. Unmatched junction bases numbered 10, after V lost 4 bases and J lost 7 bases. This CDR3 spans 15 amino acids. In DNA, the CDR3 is TGTGCCAGCAGTGTTACAGGGGGCCGGGTGGGTGGCTACACCTTC. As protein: CASSVTGGRVGGYTF.

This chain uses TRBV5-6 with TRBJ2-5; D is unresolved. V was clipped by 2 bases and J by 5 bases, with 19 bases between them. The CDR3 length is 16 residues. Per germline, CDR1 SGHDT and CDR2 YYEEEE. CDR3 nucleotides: TGTGCCAGCAGCTTAATTTTAAGCGCTTTCGGGGAGACCCAGTACTTC. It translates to CASSLILSAFGETQYF. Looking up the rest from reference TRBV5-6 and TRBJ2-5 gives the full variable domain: DAGVTQSPTHLIKTRGQQVTLRCSPKSGHDTVSWYQQALGQGPQFIFQYYEEEERQRGNFPDRFSGHQFPNYSSELNVNALLLGDSALYLCASSLILSAFGETQYFGPGTRLLVL.

The CDR3 loop reads CASSLTSGGIGVSYEQYF. The CDR3 DNA reads as TGTGCCAGCAGCTTAACTAGCGGGGGAATTGGGGTTTCCTACGAGCAGTACTTC. V gene TRBV7-2 combines with J gene TRBJ2-7, with TRBD2 matching over 11 bases. The germline CDR1 and CDR2 sequences are SGHTA and FQGNSA. The CDR3 contains 18 residues. Trimming at V came to 2 bases and at J to 1 base, leaving 10 bases not matched to a gene. The full variable domain, with the rest looked up from reference TRBV7-2 and TRBJ2-7, is GAGVSQSPSNKVTEKGKDVELRCDPISGHTALYWYRQSLGQGLEFLIYFQGNSAPDKSGLPSDRFSAERTGGSVSTLTIQRTQQEDSAVYLCASSLTSGGIGVSYEQYFGPGTRLTVT.

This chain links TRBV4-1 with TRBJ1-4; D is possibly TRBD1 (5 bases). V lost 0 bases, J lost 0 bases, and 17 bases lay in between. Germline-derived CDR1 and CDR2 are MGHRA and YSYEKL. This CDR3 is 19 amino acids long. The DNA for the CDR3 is TGCGCCAGCAGCCAAGAGCGCCGACTGGGGGGAGCAACTAATGAAAAACTGTTTTTT. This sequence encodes CASSQERRLGGATNEKLFF.

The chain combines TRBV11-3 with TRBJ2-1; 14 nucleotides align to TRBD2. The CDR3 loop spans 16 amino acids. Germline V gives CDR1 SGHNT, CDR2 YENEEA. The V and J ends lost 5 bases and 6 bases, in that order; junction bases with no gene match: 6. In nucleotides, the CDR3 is TGTGCCAGCAGCGGTGGACTAGCGGGAGGCGGCAATGAGCAGTTCTTC. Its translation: CASSGGLAGGGNEQFF.

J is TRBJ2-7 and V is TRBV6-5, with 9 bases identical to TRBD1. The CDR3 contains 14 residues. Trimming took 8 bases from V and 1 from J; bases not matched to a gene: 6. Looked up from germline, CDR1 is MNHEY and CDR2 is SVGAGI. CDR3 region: CASATGGKSYEQYF. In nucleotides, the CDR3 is TGTGCCAGCGCGACAGGGGGAAAGTCCTACGAGCAGTACTTC.

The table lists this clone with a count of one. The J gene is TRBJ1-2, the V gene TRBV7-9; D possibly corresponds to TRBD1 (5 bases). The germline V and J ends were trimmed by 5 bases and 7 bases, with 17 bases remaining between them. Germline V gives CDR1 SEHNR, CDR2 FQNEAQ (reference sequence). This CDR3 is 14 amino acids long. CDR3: CASSLGEGLFGYTF. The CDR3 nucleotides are TGTGCCAGCAGCCTAGGCGAGGGGCTGTTTGGCTACACCTTC.

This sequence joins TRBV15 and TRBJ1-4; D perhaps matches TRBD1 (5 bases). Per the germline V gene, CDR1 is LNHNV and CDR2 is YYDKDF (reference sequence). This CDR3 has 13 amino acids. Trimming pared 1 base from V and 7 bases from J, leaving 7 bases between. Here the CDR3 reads CATSRVRGEKLFF. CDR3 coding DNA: TGTGCCACCAGCAGAGTGAGGGGTGAAAAACTGTTTTTT.

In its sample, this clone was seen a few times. CDR3: CASRTGQGRGWTQHF. The CDR3, as DNA: TGTGCCAGCCGGACAGGACAGGGACGAGGTTGGACCCAGCATTTT. V gene TRBV19 combines with J gene TRBJ1-5; 8 positions match TRBD1. Germline trimming cut 9 bases from V and 11 bases from J; bases unmatched to any gene: 18. This CDR3 spans 15 amino acids. Germline V gene data show CDR1 as LNHDA and CDR2 as SQIVND (reference sequence).

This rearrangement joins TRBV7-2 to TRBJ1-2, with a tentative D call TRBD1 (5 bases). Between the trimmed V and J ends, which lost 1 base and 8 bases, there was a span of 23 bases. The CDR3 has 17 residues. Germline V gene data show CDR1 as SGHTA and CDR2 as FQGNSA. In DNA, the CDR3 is TGTGCCAGCAGCTTAGAAGCCATGGCAGGGAAACTTGAGGGCTACACCTTC. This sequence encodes CASSLEAMAGKLEGYTF.

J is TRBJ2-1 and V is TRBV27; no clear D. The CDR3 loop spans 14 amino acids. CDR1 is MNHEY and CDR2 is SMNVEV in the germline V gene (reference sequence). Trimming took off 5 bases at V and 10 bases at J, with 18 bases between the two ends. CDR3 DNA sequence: TGTGCCAGCAGTCAGAATTACCGTAATAGGGAGCAGTTCTTC. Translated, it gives CASSQNYRNREQFF.